This TCR beta chain derives from a study of T cell responses to AZD1222 COVID-19 vaccine. CDR1 is SNHLY and CDR2 is FYNNEI in the germline V gene. The V gene end was trimmed by 6 bases and the J gene end by 6 bases; junction bases not matched to a gene: 13. The CDR3 extends over 15 amino acids. Clones were sequenced by immunoSEQ multiplex PCR, and TCRdb holds only the in-frame ones, with some missing. The sample holds more than 95,000 clones, about 91% seen once. General observations from the study: The donors showed a predominance of white British ancestry and of females, with possible underestimation of clonal diversity. The breadth and depth of Spike-specific TCRs increased once two AZD1222 doses had been given. Repertoire sampling occurred only after the peak T cell response. Among vaccine-associated CD4 TCRs, coverage spanned spike, with dominance at 160-218 and 743-854.

As for this clone: Its specificity is unknown.

The chain combines TRBV2 with TRBJ1-2; 7 bases line up with TRBD1. This specimen was peripheral blood, taken on day 0 of AZD1222 vaccination. The origin of this receptor is an adult in good health. In DNA, the CDR3 is TGTGCCAGCAGCTACAGGGGATCCGGCGGGGATGGCTACACCTTC. Protein sequence: CASSYRGSGGDGYTF. Together with reference TRBV2 and TRBJ1-2, the CDR3 gives the full variable domain: EPEVTQTPSHQVTQMGQEVILRCVPISNHLYFYWYRQILGQKVEFLVSFYNNEISEKSEIFDDQFSVERPDGSNFTLKIRSTKLEDSAMYFCASSYRGSGGDGYTFGSGTRLTVV.